The 26 T cell receptor beta chains listed next were all sequenced from one sample in a study of radiation and T cells in renal cell carcinoma. Repertoires were generated with immunoSEQ multiplex PCR, while TCRdb's copy carries only in-frame clones and drops some. The sample includes about 23,000 clones, 45% to 65% of them seen just once. Indicated treatment: treatment-naive control, cytoreductive nephrectomy. Specimen: tumor tissue, collected from a patient whose treatment was nephrectomy without radiotherapy. The receptors shown here come from a human donor with renal cell carcinoma.

Ten or more counts support this clone. V gene TRBV7-2 combines with J gene TRBJ1-1; no clear D gene. From germline, CDR1 is SGHTA and CDR2 FQGNSA. V was clipped by 0 bases and J by 4 bases, with 9 bases between them. CDR3 length: 14 residues. The CDR3 is CASSLALGGTEAFF. Here the CDR3 DNA reads TGTGCCAGCAGCTTAGCGCTGGGTGGCACTGAAGCTTTCTTT.

The chain combines TRBV18 with TRBJ2-1; 10 bases match TRBD2. The CDR3 runs to 16 residues. Germline CDR1 reads KGHSH; CDR2 reads LQKENI. The V gene end was trimmed by 8 bases and the J gene end by 5 bases; junction bases not matched to a gene: 12. As DNA, the CDR3 is TGTGCCAGCACTAAGAATAGCGGGGGGTACAACAATGAGCAGTTCTTC. It specifies CASTKNSGGYNNEQFF.

The V call is TRBV14, the J call TRBJ1-2; a possible D gene is TRBD1 (6 bases). This CDR3 comprises 14 residues. V was cut by 6 bases and J by 3 bases, with 14 bases left in between. Germline assignment: CDR1 SGHDN and CDR2 FVKESK. CDR3 sequence: CASSLTGYYYGYTF. The CDR3 nucleotides read TGTGCCAGCAGTTTAACAGGGTACTACTATGGCTACACCTTC.

In this sample, this clone turned up a few times. This chain connects TRBV7-2 to TRBJ2-1, with D hard to call. The CDR3 has 13 residues. Per germline, CDR1 SGHTA and CDR2 FQGNSA. V lost 2 bases and J lost 4, with 6 bases in between. The CDR3 nucleotides are TGTGCCAGCAGCTTACAGGTGTACAATGAGCAGTTCTTC. Protein product: CASSLQVYNEQFF.

This clone was seen only a few times. This sequence joins TRBV5-8 and TRBJ2-5; tentative D call: TRBD2 (6 bases). The ends were cut back, 4 bases at V and 5 bases at J, with 18 bases in the middle. This CDR3 is 15 amino acids long. Germline V gene lookup returns CDR1 SGHTS and CDR2 YDEGEE. CDR3 in DNA: TGTGCCAGCAGCGTGCTAGGCCTCGGAGGGGAGACCCAGTACTTC. Amino acids: CASSVLGLGGETQYF.

This clone showed up just a few times. This chain uses TRBV2 with TRBJ2-1; unclear D gene. Germline-derived CDR1 and CDR2 are SNHLY and FYNNEI. The CDR3 totals 13 residues. V was pared by 6 bases and J by 9 bases, with 15 bases between. CDR3 sequence: CASRPSGRGEQFF. DNA for the CDR3: TGTGCCAGCAGACCGTCAGGACGTGGTGAGCAGTTCTTC.

The CDR3 bases are TGTGCCAGCAGCGTCTCTACTAGCGGGGGACGCACAGATACGCAGTATTTT. Its translation: CASSVSTSGGRTDTQYF. J is TRBJ2-3 and V is TRBV5-4; 11 bases line up with TRBD2. V lost 4 bases, J lost 1 base, and 8 bases stayed unmatched. CDR1 SGHNT and CDR2 YYREEE come from the germline V gene (reference sequence). The length of the CDR3 is 17 residues.

The chain uses TRBV27 and TRBJ2-3; TRBD2 might be the D (6 bases). The germline V and J ends were trimmed by 6 bases and 2 bases, with 18 bases remaining between them. This CDR3 spans 16 amino acids. CDR1 is MNHEY and CDR2 is SMNVEV in the germline V gene (reference sequence). The CDR3 spells CASSSEGGVNTDTQYF. The CDR3 region has the DNA TGTGCCAGCAGCAGCGAGGGCGGGGTAAACACAGATACGCAGTATTTT.

Ten or more counts support this clone. The chain has TRBV30 and TRBJ1-1; D not certain. The CDR3 loop spans 13 amino acids. From germline, CDR1 is GTSNPN and CDR2 SVGIG (reference sequence). The V end was cut by 5 bases, the J end by 3 bases, with 13 bases between. The CDR3 here is CAWHLGRDTEAFF. CDR3 bases: TGTGCCTGGCACCTCGGTCGGGACACTGAAGCTTTCTTT. Supplemented by reference TRBV30 and TRBJ1-1, the full variable domain reads SQTIHQWPATLVQPVGSPLSLECTVEGTSNPNLYWYRQAAGRGLQLLFYSVGIGQISSEVPQNLSASRPQDRQFILSSKKLLLSDSGFYLCAWHLGRDTEAFFGQGTRLTVV.

This clone showed up just once. This chain links TRBV29-1 with TRBJ2-7; 12 bases agree with TRBD1. V lost 3 bases to trimming and J lost 3 bases; unmatched junction nucleotides: 6. Germline CDR1 reads SQVTM; CDR2 reads ANQGSEA. This CDR3 has 15 residues. CDR3 nucleotides: TGCAGCGTTGAGTCTCGGGACAGGGGGCTCTACGAGCAGTACTTC. It is translated as CSVESRDRGLYEQYF.

This rearrangement joins TRBV6-5 to TRBJ2-3; TRBD2 matches at 8 bases. The V and J ends lost 0 bases and 5 bases, in that order; junction bases with no gene match: 4. CDR3 length: 15 residues. CDR1 is MNHEY and CDR2 is SVGAGI in the germline V gene. The CDR3 nucleotides are TGTGCCAGCAGTTACTCGAGCGGGGGAGGAGATACGCAGTATTTT. Translating it yields CASSYSSGGGDTQYF.

V usage is TRBV7-6 and J usage is TRBJ1-5; D unresolved. Germline V gene sequence: CDR1 SGHVS, CDR2 FNYEAQ. This CDR3 spans 19 amino acids. Trimming shortened V by 0 bases and J by 0 bases, and 18 bases separated the two germline ends. CDR3 sequence reads: CASSLAQTNTMDSNQPQHF. The CDR3 bases are TGTGCCAGCAGCTTAGCCCAAACGAATACGATGGATAGCAATCAGCCCCAGCATTTT.

This chain uses TRBV7-7 with TRBJ2-7; 7 positions match TRBD1. This CDR3 contains 16 residues. J was trimmed by 0 bases and V by 6 bases; bases with no gene match: 11. In germline, CDR1 is SSHAT, CDR2 FNYEAQ (reference sequence). Here the CDR3 DNA reads TGTGCCAGCAGTCCTACAGGGGTCGAAAGCTCCTACGAGCAGTACTTC. This encodes CASSPTGVESSYEQYF.

V is TRBV27 and J is TRBJ1-1, with D perhaps TRBD1 (6 bases). Trimming took off 6 bases at V and 5 bases at J, with 19 bases between the two ends. Germline CDR1 MNHEY, CDR2 SMNVEV (reference sequence). The CDR3 covers 15 residues. The CDR3, as DNA: TGTGCCAGCAGACCCTCGGGGGGGGCGAGAACTGAAGCTTTCTTT. Its translation is CASRPSGGARTEAFF.

The chain carries TRBV5-1 and TRBJ1-4; maybe TRBD1 (5 bases). The CDR3 contains 14 residues. V lost 4 bases, J lost 4 bases, and 11 bases lay in between. Per the germline V gene, CDR1 is SGHRS and CDR2 is YFSETQ. CDR3 in DNA: TGCGCCAGCAGCCTCTTAGGGGATAATGAAAAACTGTTTTTT. Translated: CASSLLGDNEKLFF.

The gene calls are TRBV18 and TRBJ2-5, with TRBD1 identical over 9 bases. The CDR3 is made up of 16 amino acids. J lost 0 bases, V lost 7 bases, and 9 bases had no gene match. The germline CDR1 and CDR2 sequences are KGHSH and LQKENI. CDR3 sequence: CASFLDRGGNQETQYF. CDR3 DNA: TGTGCCAGCTTCTTGGACAGGGGAGGGAACCAAGAGACCCAGTACTTC.

This clone was found a few times. The CDR3 is CASSAGRSNSPLHF. DNA of the CDR3: TGTGCCAGCAGTGCGGGACGGTCTAATTCACCCCTCCACTTT. This chain joins TRBV11-3 and TRBJ1-6; the D gene is possibly TRBD1 (5 bases). CDR1 and CDR2 (germline): SGHNT, YENEEA. The germline V and J ends were trimmed by 6 bases and 6 bases, with 12 bases remaining between them. This CDR3 is 14 amino acids long.

This chain connects TRBV7-3 to TRBJ2-5; maybe TRBD2 (7 bases). CDR3 size: 15 residues. Trimming took off 5 bases at V and 5 bases at J, with 18 bases between the two ends. The germline gives CDR1 SGHTA, CDR2 FQGTGA. The CDR3 nucleotides read TGTGCCAGCAGCACACGGGGGGCCGGCGGCGAGACCCAGTACTTC. Encoded protein: CASSTRGAGGETQYF.

J is TRBJ1-2 and V is TRBV29-1; no firm D call. The V end lost 8 bases, the J end lost 4 bases, and 17 bases lay between the germline ends. The CDR3 contains 13 residues. CDR1 is SQVTM and CDR2 is ANQGSEA in the germline V gene. Here the CDR3 DNA reads TGCAGCACCTCACCGGGATGGGGCTATGGCTACACCTTC. It specifies CSTSPGWGYGYTF. The full variable domain, in which reference TRBV29-1 and TRBJ1-2 provide the parts outside the CDR3, is SAVISQKPSRDICQRGTSLTIQCQVDSQVTMMFWYRQQPGQSLTLIATANQGSEATYESGFVIDKFPISRPNLTFSTLTVSNMSPEDSSIYLCSTSPGWGYGYTFGSGTRLTVV.

This chain links TRBV5-6 with TRBJ2-3; the match to TRBD1 covers 8 bases. Germline V gene lookup returns CDR1 SGHDT and CDR2 YYEEEE. The CDR3 has 15 residues. After removal of 4 bases from V and 0 bases from J, the junction contained 4 bases not matched to a gene. This CDR3 is CASSIGQGSTDTQYF. The CDR3 DNA reads as TGTGCCAGCAGCATTGGACAGGGAAGCACAGATACGCAGTATTTT.

The chain is built from TRBV11-3 and TRBJ2-7; D may be TRBD1 (5 bases). The germline CDR1 and CDR2 sequences are SGHNT and YENEEA. This CDR3 comprises 14 residues. V was cut by 5 bases and J by 5 bases, with 16 bases left in between. The chain's CDR3 is CASSLGAQWHEQYF. The CDR3 DNA is TGTGCCAGCAGCCTAGGGGCACAGTGGCACGAGCAGTACTTC.

The table lists this clone with a few counts. CDR3 sequence reads: CAWSVYRDDGYTF. As DNA, the CDR3 is TGTGCCTGGAGTGTATATAGGGATGATGGCTACACCTTC. The chain combines TRBV30 with TRBJ1-2; D unclear. Looked up from germline, CDR1 is GTSNPN and CDR2 is SVGIG (reference sequence). This CDR3 has 13 residues. With 0 bases removed from V and 6 bases from J, the gap between germline ends came to 11 bases.

This chain uses TRBV18 with TRBJ2-6, with D unresolved. V shed 3 bases and J shed 0 bases, with 6 bases lying between them. The CDR3 totals 15 residues. The germline V gene has CDR1 KGHSH and CDR2 LQKENI. The CDR3 protein is CASSPLSSGANVLTF. The CDR3, as DNA: TGTGCCAGCTCACCTTTAAGCTCTGGGGCCAACGTCCTGACTTTC.

V usage is TRBV10-3 and J usage is TRBJ1-1; TRBD1 aligns across 7 bases. The length of the CDR3 is 11 residues. Germline-derived CDR1 and CDR2 are ENHRY and SYGVKD. The V segment lost 11 bases and the J segment 5 bases; nucleotides outside the gene matches: 5. In DNA, the CDR3 is TGTGCCGCCCAGGGGGGGACTGAAGCTTTCTTT. Translation gives CAAQGGTEAFF.

The chain couples TRBV6-5 to TRBJ2-7; maybe TRBD2 (5 bases). The CDR3 totals 15 residues. V lost 0 bases, J lost 3 bases, and 12 bases lay in between. Germline V gene lookup returns CDR1 MNHEY and CDR2 SVGAGI. The CDR3 nucleotides are TGTGCCAGCAGTTACTCGTGGGGAGAAGGCTACGAGCAGTACTTC. Amino acids: CASSYSWGEGYEQYF.

The V and J genes are TRBV19 and TRBJ1-6; D perhaps matches TRBD1 (6 bases). This CDR3 is 15 amino acids long. From germline, CDR1 is LNHDA and CDR2 SQIVND (reference sequence). The V end lost 5 bases, the J end lost 7 bases, and 15 bases lay between the germline ends. The CDR3 DNA follows: TGTGCCAGTAGTGCTCCAACAGGGCCAAATTCACCCCTCCACTTT. Protein product: CASSAPTGPNSPLHF.